This TCR beta chain was recovered during a study of OX40 agonist ivuxolimab in advanced cancers. The study, taken as a whole, reports: With doses of 0.1 to 3.0 mg/kg, CD4+ and CD8+ blood T cells had undergone clonal expansion by week 6. Nonresponders included some who also had low normalized T-cell clonal expansion.

TCRdb keeps only in-frame clones here, not all; method: immunoSEQ multiplex PCR. The sample yields some 44,000 clones, approximately 80% seen once. Details on this clone: Its antigen remains unknown.

V was clipped by 0 bases and J by 14 bases, with 15 bases between them. This CDR3 spans 13 amino acids. The germline gives CDR1 SGHRS, CDR2 YFSETQ. This chain uses TRBV5-1 with TRBJ2-4; D unclear. The material sequenced was CD4+ or CD8+ T cells sorted from blood, taken in a trial of the OX40 agonist ivuxolimab. This clonotype originated in an adult with an advanced solid tumor such as melanoma, head and neck, liver or kidney cancer. The CDR3 DNA follows: TGCGCCAGCAGCTTGGTGCCGACATCCTTGGAGTACTTC. Amino acids: CASSLVPTSLEYF.